The clone carrying this TCR beta chain was observed a handful of times. Its antigen remains unknown. Sequenced with the Oncomine TCR Beta short-read assay was DNA taken from cultured CD4+ T cells. One entry per CDR3 protein, called by TCRdb with MiXCR from the PCR reads. The sample yields roughly 22,000 distinct CDR3 sequences, 30% to 35% seen once. CDR3 length equals 14 residues. The germline V gene encodes CDR1 SGHVS and CDR2 FQNEAQ. V was pared by 5 bases and J by 9 bases, with 17 bases between. The treatment was: roughly ten-day PBMC culture with coronavirus spike peptide pools or control peptides (ViraFEST assay). This specimen belongs to a study of vaccination and CD4 T cells after COVID-19. Study-level information: SARS-CoV-2, HCoV-NL63, HCoV-OC43 and HCoV-229E supplied the overlapping spike peptides used to stimulate cells.

Whole-study results and caveats: The rise in median SARS-CoV-2-reactive clonotypes, from approximately 21 to 40, was not significant.

Material: cultured CD4+ T cells from blood. V is TRBV7-8 and J is TRBJ2-1, with D perhaps assigned TRBD1 or TRBD2 (6 bases each). This receptor was taken from a human donor with COVID-19. CDR3 region: CASSPIWGAGEQFF. CDR3 DNA: TGTGCCAGCAGCCCGATTTGGGGGGCGGGTGAGCAGTTCTTC.